Listed here are 4 T cell receptor beta chains from one sample, sequenced in a study of CD4 and CD8 cells across lung adenocarcinoma regions. In TCRdb, the PCR reads were re-called with MiXCR into one record per CDR3 protein. The sample lists 11,000 or so distinct CDR3 sequences, roughly 51% occurring once. Specimen: CD8+ T cells from the center of a lung tumor. The receptors were sampled from a female donor with lung adenocarcinoma. The CD4 and CD8 labels of this study may be unreliable.

This clonotype was counted a single time. The J gene is TRBJ1-2, the V gene TRBV11-2, with D unresolved. Germline CDR1 reads SGHAT; CDR2 reads FQNNGV. This CDR3 has 13 residues. Deletions cut 0 bases from V and 0 bases from J, with 2 bases between. CDR3 in DNA: TGTGCCAGCAGCTTAGATACTAACTATGGCTACACCTTC. Its translation: CASSLDTNYGYTF.

Turning to this clonotype: Compared with germline, one end of the junction differs, possibly owing to a read error. The V call is TRBV6-1, the J call TRBJ2-1; D may be TRBD2 (5 bases). The CDR3 has 15 amino acids. Per the germline V gene, CDR1 is MNHNS and CDR2 is SASEGT. The CDR3 loop is CASRLSGVSANEQYF. For the CDR3, the DNA is TGTGCCAGCAGACTCTCCGGGGTGAGCGCAAATGAGCAGTATTTC.

The chain has TRBV27 and TRBJ2-3, with TRBD1 matching over 7 bases. Germline V gene data show CDR1 as MNHEY and CDR2 as SMNVEV (reference sequence). V was clipped by 3 bases and J by 4 bases; unmatched bases: 7. The CDR3 runs 15 residues. In DNA, the CDR3 is TGTGCCAGCAGTTTTTGGGACAGACAACCAGATACGCAGTATTTT. This sequence encodes CASSFWDRQPDTQYF.

The table lists this clonotype with a few counts. The CDR3 coding sequence is TGTGCCAGCAGTTTAATTGACAGGAATGAGCAGTTCTTC. As protein: CASSLIDRNEQFF. The chain carries TRBV27 and TRBJ2-1; D may be TRBD1 (6 bases). The germline V gene has CDR1 MNHEY and CDR2 SMNVEV (reference sequence). The V and J ends lost 2 bases and 7 bases respectively, with 9 bases between them. The CDR3 runs 13 residues.